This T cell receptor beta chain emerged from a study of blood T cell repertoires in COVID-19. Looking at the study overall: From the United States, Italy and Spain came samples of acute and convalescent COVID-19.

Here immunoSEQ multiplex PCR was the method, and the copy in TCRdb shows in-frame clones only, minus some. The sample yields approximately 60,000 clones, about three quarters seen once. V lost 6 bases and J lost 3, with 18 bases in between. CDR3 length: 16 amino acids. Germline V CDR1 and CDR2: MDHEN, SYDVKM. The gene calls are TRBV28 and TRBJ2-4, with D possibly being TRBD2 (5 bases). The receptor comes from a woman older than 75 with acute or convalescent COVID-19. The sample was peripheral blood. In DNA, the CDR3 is TGTGCCAGCAGCGACAATATCCTCGGAGGCAAAAACATTCAGTACTTC. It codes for CASSDNILGGKNIQYF.